The next 28 T cell receptor beta chains were all read from a single sample in a study of blood T cells in healthy people across ages. Using a J-beta primer mix together with a sample-barcoded 5' primer, a second PCR was run for roughly 7 to 11 cycles. Each CDR3 protein is one row after TCRdb ran MiXCR on the 5' RACE reads. Among about 590,000 distinct CDR3 sequences listed, roughly 31% were seen once. What was sequenced was blood. Source of these receptors: a woman of 80 years or more in good health.

The J gene is TRBJ2-7, the V gene TRBV7-3; the match to TRBD1 covers 11 bases. The DNA end is a closer match to TRBJ2-5, so the J assignment may be wrong. Germline-derived CDR1 and CDR2 are SGHTA and FQGTGA. CDR3 size: 15 residues. The CDR3: CASSSSGTGGETQYF. CDR3 bases: TGTGCCAGCAGCTCCTCCGGGACAGGGGGGGAGACCCAGTACTTC.

Ten or more counts support this clonotype. The chain uses TRBV19 and TRBJ2-3; perhaps TRBD2 as D (6 bases). The CDR3 consists of 16 residues. The V and J ends lost 5 bases and 2 bases respectively, with 17 bases between them. In germline, CDR1 is LNHDA, CDR2 SQIVND (reference sequence). CDR3 loop: CASSGDPGRDTDTQYF. CDR3 DNA sequence: TGTGCCAGTAGTGGGGACCCAGGGCGGGACACAGATACGCAGTATTTT.

Details on this clonotype: This may stem from a read error, because a much larger clone lies one nucleotide away. The genes are TRBV6-6 and TRBJ1-2; weak D call: TRBD1 (5 bases). This CDR3 comprises 15 residues. The ends were cut back, 0 bases at V and 2 bases at J, with 10 bases in the middle. Per the germline V gene, CDR1 is MNHNY and CDR2 is SVGAGI (reference sequence). CDR3 protein: CASSYSNRKNYGYTF. In DNA, the CDR3 is TGTGCCAGCAGTTACTCGAACAGGAAAAACTATGGCTACACCTTC.

There are many counts of this clonotype. J is TRBJ2-1 and V is TRBV4-2; D is undetermined. Germline CDR1 LGHNA, CDR2 YNFKEQ. Trimming stripped 4 bases from V and 2 bases from J, with 18 bases between. The CDR3 has 17 amino acids. CDR3 nucleotide sequence: TGTGCCAGCAGCCCCCCGGGTTTGAGTCTCACCTACAATGAGCAGTTCTTC. Its protein product is CASSPPGLSLTYNEQFF.

In this sample, this clonotype turned up many times. The J gene is TRBJ2-3, the V gene TRBV15; D ambiguous. Germline assignment: CDR1 LNHNV and CDR2 YYDKDF (reference sequence). There are 17 residues in the CDR3. V dropped 3 bases and J dropped 2 bases, with 18 bases sitting between them. This chain's CDR3 is CATSRGLSSTVTDTQYF. CDR3 DNA sequence: TGTGCCACCAGCAGGGGCTTAAGTAGTACCGTCACAGATACGCAGTATTTT.

Concerning this clonotype: This may be a read error: a much more frequent sequence differs by one nucleotide. The rearrangement links TRBV9 to TRBJ1-6; D call uncertain. This CDR3 is built from 12 residues. The germline V gene encodes CDR1 SGDLS and CDR2 YYNGEE. V dropped 3 bases and J dropped 18 bases, with 16 bases sitting between them. CDR3 DNA: TGTGCCAGCAGCGGACAACAGCCATGGCGCCACTTT. This gives the protein CASSGQQPWRHF.

As to this clonotype: This may come from a read error, since a much larger clone is one base off. This sequence joins TRBV20-1 and TRBJ1-2; maybe TRBD1 (5 bases). The CDR3 is made up of 13 amino acids. Germline assignment: CDR1 DFQATT and CDR2 SNEGSKA (reference sequence). The V gene lost 8 bases and the J gene lost 4 bases, with 17 bases spanning the gap. CDR3 amino acids: CSTDSGTIYGYTF. The CDR3 DNA follows: TGCAGTACAGATTCCGGGACGATCTATGGCTACACCTTC.

This clonotype has just a few counts. CDR3 DNA sequence: TGTGCCACCAGTGATCCGGGCGGAGCGGGGGGGAATGAGCAGTTCTTC. It yields the protein CATSDPGGAGGNEQFF. The genes are TRBV24-1 and TRBJ2-1; 10 nucleotides agree with TRBD2. The ends lost 3 bases at V and 7 bases at J; junction bases unmatched: 8. This CDR3 contains 16 residues. The germline V gene has CDR1 KGHDR and CDR2 SFDVKD.

This clonotype was recorded a few times. The genes are TRBV5-1 and TRBJ2-7; perhaps TRBD2 as D (6 bases). From germline, CDR1 is SGHRS and CDR2 YFSETQ. V was clipped by 1 base and J by 5 bases, with 19 bases between them. This CDR3 contains 16 residues. This CDR3 reads CASSLMGTALGNEQYF. DNA of the CDR3: TGCGCCAGCAGCTTGATGGGGACTGCCTTGGGAAACGAGCAGTACTTC. Full variable domain (rest looked up from reference TRBV5-1 and TRBJ2-7): KAGVTQTPRYLIKTRGQQVTLSCSPISGHRSVSWYQQTPGQGLQFLFEYFSETQRNKGNFPGRFSGRQFSNSRSEMNVSTLELGDSALYLCASSLMGTALGNEQYFGPGTRLTVT.

As concerns this clonotype: With a much larger clone just one base away, this may be a read error. V is TRBV6-2 or TRBV6-3 and J is TRBJ2-7; 10 bases map to TRBD2. J gave up 7 bases and V 6 bases, and 15 bases lay outside the gene matches. CDR1 MNHEY and CDR2 SVGEGT come from the germline V gene. The CDR3 has 16 amino acids. CDR3 bases: TGTGCCAGCAGCCGACTAGCGGGTTGGGGTCTCAATGAGCAGTACTTC. As protein: CASSRLAGWGLNEQYF.

This clonotype was observed many times. The V call is TRBV12-3 or TRBV12-4, the J call TRBJ2-5; 7 positions match TRBD1. This CDR3 spans 14 amino acids. The junction had 3 bases not matched to a gene; V was cut back by 3 bases and J by 2 bases. The CDR3 region has the DNA TGTGCCAGCAGTTTCATGACAGGGCAAGAGACCCAGTACTTC. Translation: CASSFMTGQETQYF.

This clonotype appeared a few times. The chain uses TRBV6-6 and TRBJ1-1; unclear D gene. Germline V lookup: CDR1 MNHNY, CDR2 SVGAGI (reference sequence). This CDR3 comprises 14 residues. Trimming shortened V by 6 bases and J by 4 bases, and 15 bases separated the two germline ends. The DNA for the CDR3 is TGTGCCAGCAGGTCGACGGGTCGGGGCACTGAAGCTTTCTTT. Translated: CASRSTGRGTEAFF.

V usage is TRBV3-1 and J usage is TRBJ2-7; the match to TRBD1 covers 7 bases. The V segment lost 0 bases and the J segment 5 bases; nucleotides outside the gene matches: 10. This CDR3 is built from 16 residues. CDR1 LGHDT and CDR2 YNNKEL come from the germline V gene (reference sequence). The chain's CDR3 is CASSQDLGTEGHEQYF. Here the CDR3 DNA reads TGTGCCAGCAGCCAAGATCTTGGGACAGAGGGCCACGAGCAGTACTTC.

This clonotype was seen a handful of times. The junction and the germline gene differ at one end; a read error may be behind it. CDR3 residues: CASTEARGTEAFF. For the CDR3, the DNA is TGTGCCAGCACTGAAGCACGAGGGACTGAAGCTTTCTTT. The chain joins TRBV6-1 to TRBJ1-1; D is undetermined. This CDR3 spans 13 amino acids. Germline CDR1 reads MNHNS; CDR2 reads SASEGT.

This clonotype was detected many times. The chain employs TRBV11-2 and TRBJ2-5; TRBD2 aligns across 13 bases. V dropped 5 bases and J dropped 5; count of bases not matched to a gene: 11. Germline CDR1 SGHAT, CDR2 FQNNGV. This CDR3 contains 17 residues. CDR3 sequence: CASSAGTSGGAYETQYF. CDR3 DNA sequence: TGTGCCAGCAGCGCCGGAACTAGCGGGGGGGCCTATGAGACCCAGTACTTC. The entire variable domain, with the rest obtained from reference TRBV11-2 and TRBJ2-5, is as follows: EAGVAQSPRYKIIEKRQSVAFWCNPISGHATLYWYQQILGQGPKLLIQFQNNGVVDDSQLPKDRFSAERLKGVDSTLKIQPAKLEDSAVYLCASSAGTSGGAYETQYFGPGTRLLVL.

This clonotype was detected ten times or more. The V and J genes are TRBV29-1 and TRBJ2-1; no clear D. The V gene lost 6 bases and the J gene lost 2 bases, with 11 bases spanning the gap. The germline V gene encodes CDR1 SQVTM and CDR2 ANQGSEA. CDR3 length: 13 amino acids. The CDR3 region is CSVDQATYNEQFF. CDR3 bases: TGCAGCGTGGACCAGGCCACCTACAATGAGCAGTTCTTC.

This clonotype has at least ten counts. This chain's CDR3 is CSVEVFHEQYF. CDR3 in DNA: TGCAGCGTTGAGGTTTTCCACGAGCAGTACTTC. The chain has TRBV29-1 and TRBJ2-7; the D is unclear. This CDR3 region has 11 residues. In germline, CDR1 is SQVTM, CDR2 ANQGSEA. Between the trimmed V and J ends, which lost 3 bases and 5 bases, there was a span of 8 bases.

V and J are TRBV20-1 and TRBJ1-2; D is uncertain. This CDR3 has 14 residues. Germline assignment: CDR1 DFQATT and CDR2 SNEGSKA (reference sequence). The V end was cut by 0 bases, the J end by 8 bases, with 16 bases between. The CDR3 sequence is CSARDISKDWGYTF. The DNA of the CDR3 is TGCAGTGCTAGAGACATCAGTAAGGATTGGGGCTACACCTTC.

Regarding this clonotype: A single base separates this from a much larger clone, so it may be a read error. This chain uses TRBV5-4 with TRBJ2-1; either TRBD1 or TRBD2 may supply D (6 bases each). The J call is uncertain, as TRBJ2-7 better fits the DNA end. Germline CDR1 SGHNT, CDR2 YYREEE (reference sequence). The CDR3 is made up of 14 amino acids. DNA for the CDR3: TGTGCCAGCAGCTCGGGGGCTGACTACAATGAGCAGTACTTC. As protein: CASSSGADYNEQYF.

The count of this clonotype is one. A much larger clone lies a single base off, so this may be a read error. The J gene is TRBJ1-5, the V gene TRBV7-2; D is undetermined. Per the germline V gene, CDR1 is SGHTA and CDR2 is FQGNSA. There are 11 residues in the CDR3. Deletions cut 4 bases from V and 7 bases from J, with 5 bases between. The CDR3 is CASSSEQPQHF. The CDR3 DNA reads as TGTGCCAGCAGCTCTGAACAGCCCCAGCATTTT.

This clonotype was seen at least ten times. The V and J genes are TRBV20-1 and TRBJ2-5; TRBD2 matches 7 bases. The ends lost 7 bases at V and 4 bases at J; junction bases unmatched: 6. CDR3 length: 12 amino acids. Germline-derived CDR1 and CDR2 are DFQATT and SNEGSKA (reference sequence). CDR3 DNA: TGCAGTGGACGGGGGGAAGGAGAGACCCAGTACTTC. Translated, it gives CSGRGEGETQYF.

This clonotype came up a few times. This chain links TRBV20-1 with TRBJ1-1; no clear D gene. The CDR3 is 13 amino acids. V gave up 6 bases and J gave up 0 bases, with 11 bases separating them. Germline V gives CDR1 DFQATT, CDR2 SNEGSKA (reference sequence). CDR3 protein: CSAPRKMNTEAFF. As DNA, the CDR3 is TGCAGTGCGCCAAGGAAGATGAACACTGAAGCTTTCTTT.

Many counts were recorded for this clonotype. The chain uses TRBV6-5 and TRBJ1-2, with D possibly being TRBD1 (5 bases). From germline, CDR1 is MNHEY and CDR2 SVGAGI. V lost 7 bases and J lost 5, with 17 bases in between. This CDR3 comprises 14 residues. The CDR3 nucleotides are TGTGCCAGCATCTTCGCGCGGGGGGGATATGGCTACACCTTC. The encoded protein is CASIFARGGYGYTF.

This clonotype came up many times. The rearrangement joins TRBV2 to TRBJ2-3; 11 nucleotides agree with TRBD1. There are 14 residues in the CDR3. CDR1 SNHLY and CDR2 FYNNEI come from the germline V gene. V trimming: 7 bases; J trimming: 4 bases; junction bases outside the gene matches: 4. DNA for the CDR3: TGTGCCAGCAATCCGGGACAGGGGGCAGATACGCAGTATTTT. As protein: CASNPGQGADTQYF.

CDR3 DNA sequence: TGCGCCAGCAGCCTGGAGCCAAGGGCACAAAGAGATACGCAGTATTTT. It is translated as CASSLEPRAQRDTQYF. The chain links TRBV5-1 to TRBJ2-3, with D uncertain. The V gene's germline CDR1 is SGHRS and CDR2 YFSETQ. This CDR3 spans 16 amino acids. Trimming took off 4 bases at V and 5 bases at J, with 20 bases between the two ends.

This clonotype occurred many times. The chain's CDR3 is CASSQRLGETQYF. As DNA, the CDR3 is TGCGCCAGCAGCCAGCGGTTGGGGGAGACCCAGTACTTC. The chain has TRBV4-3 and TRBJ2-5; D remains ambiguous. Trimming shortened V by 3 bases and J by 5 bases, and 10 bases separated the two germline ends. CDR1 LGHNA and CDR2 YSLEER come from the germline V gene. The CDR3 contains 13 residues.

This clonotype was detected many times. The V call is TRBV12-3 or TRBV12-4, the J call TRBJ2-1, with 8 bases that match TRBD2. V lost 9 bases to trimming and J lost 8 bases; unmatched junction nucleotides: 9. The CDR3 consists of 13 residues. DNA for the CDR3: TGTGCCAGTCGGAGCGGGGGCCTCGATGAGCAGTTCTTC. It codes for CASRSGGLDEQFF.

This clonotype came up many times. The chain joins TRBV7-9 to TRBJ1-2, with TRBD1 identical over 7 bases. V shed 3 bases, J shed 5 bases, and the junction held 6 bases outside the gene matches. Germline CDR1 is SEHNR and CDR2 is FQNEAQ (reference sequence). There are 14 residues in the CDR3. This CDR3 is CASSLTGMGYGYTF. The CDR3 DNA reads as TGTGCCAGCAGCTTGACAGGGATGGGGTATGGCTACACCTTC.